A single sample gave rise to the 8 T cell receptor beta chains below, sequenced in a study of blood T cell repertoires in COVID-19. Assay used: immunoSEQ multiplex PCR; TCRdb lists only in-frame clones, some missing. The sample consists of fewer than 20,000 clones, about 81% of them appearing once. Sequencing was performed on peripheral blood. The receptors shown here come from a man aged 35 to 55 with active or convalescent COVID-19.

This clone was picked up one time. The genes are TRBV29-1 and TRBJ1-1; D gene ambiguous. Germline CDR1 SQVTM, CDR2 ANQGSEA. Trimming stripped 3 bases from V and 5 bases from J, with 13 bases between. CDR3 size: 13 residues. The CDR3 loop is CSVDLPVGTEAFF. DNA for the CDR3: TGCAGCGTTGATTTGCCCGTCGGTACTGAAGCTTTCTTT.

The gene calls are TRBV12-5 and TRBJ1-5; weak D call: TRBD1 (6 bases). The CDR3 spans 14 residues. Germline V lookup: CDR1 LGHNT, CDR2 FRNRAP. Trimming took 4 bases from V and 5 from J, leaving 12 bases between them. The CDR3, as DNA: TGTGCTAGTGGTTCCGATGCAGGGGATCAGCCCCAGCATTTT. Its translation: CASGSDAGDQPQHF.

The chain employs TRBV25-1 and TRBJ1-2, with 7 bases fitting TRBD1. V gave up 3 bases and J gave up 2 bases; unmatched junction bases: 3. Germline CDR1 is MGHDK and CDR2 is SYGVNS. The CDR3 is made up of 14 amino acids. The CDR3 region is CASSDRDRNYGYTF. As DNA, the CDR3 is TGTGCCAGCAGTGATCGGGACAGAAACTATGGCTACACCTTC.

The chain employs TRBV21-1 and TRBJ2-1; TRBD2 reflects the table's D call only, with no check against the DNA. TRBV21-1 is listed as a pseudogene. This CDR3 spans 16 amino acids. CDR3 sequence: CASSKMGGPRGNEQFF. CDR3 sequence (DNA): TGTGCCAGCAGCAAAATGGGGGGGCCCAGGGGCAATGAGCAGTTCTTC.

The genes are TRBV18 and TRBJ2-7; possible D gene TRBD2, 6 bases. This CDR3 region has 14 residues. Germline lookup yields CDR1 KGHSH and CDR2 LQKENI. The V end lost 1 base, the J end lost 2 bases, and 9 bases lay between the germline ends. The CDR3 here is CASSPLGTPYEQYF. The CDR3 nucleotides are TGTGCCAGCTCACCACTTGGGACTCCCTACGAGCAGTACTTC.

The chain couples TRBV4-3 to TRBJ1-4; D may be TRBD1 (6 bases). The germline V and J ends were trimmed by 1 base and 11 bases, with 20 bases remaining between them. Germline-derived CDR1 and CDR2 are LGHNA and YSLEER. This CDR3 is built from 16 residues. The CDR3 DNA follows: TGCGCCAGCAGCCAAGGAGTAGCGCGGGGGCAAGAGAAACTGTTTTTT. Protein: CASSQGVARGQEKLFF.

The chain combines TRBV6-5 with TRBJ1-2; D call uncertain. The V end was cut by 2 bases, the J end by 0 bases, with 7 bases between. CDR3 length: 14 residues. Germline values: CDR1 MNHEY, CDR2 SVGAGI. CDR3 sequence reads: CASSYLGTNYGYTF. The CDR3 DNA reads TGTGCCAGCAGTTACCTAGGAACTAACTATGGCTACACCTTC.

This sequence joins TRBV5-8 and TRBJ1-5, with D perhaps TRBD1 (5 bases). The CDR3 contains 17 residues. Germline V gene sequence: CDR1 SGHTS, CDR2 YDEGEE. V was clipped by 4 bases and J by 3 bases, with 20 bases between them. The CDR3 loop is CASSRPDSTGYNQPQHF. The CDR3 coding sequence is TGTGCCAGCAGCCGCCCTGACAGCACAGGATACAATCAGCCCCAGCATTTT.